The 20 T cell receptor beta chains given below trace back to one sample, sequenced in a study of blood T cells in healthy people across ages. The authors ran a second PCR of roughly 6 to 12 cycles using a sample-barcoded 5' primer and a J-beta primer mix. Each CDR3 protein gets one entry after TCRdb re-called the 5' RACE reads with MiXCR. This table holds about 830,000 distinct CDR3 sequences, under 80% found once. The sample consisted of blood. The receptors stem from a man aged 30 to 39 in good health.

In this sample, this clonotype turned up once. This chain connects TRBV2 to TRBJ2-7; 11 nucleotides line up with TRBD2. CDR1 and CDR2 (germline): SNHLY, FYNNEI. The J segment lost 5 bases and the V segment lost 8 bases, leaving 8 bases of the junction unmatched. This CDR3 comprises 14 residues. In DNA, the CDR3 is TGTGCCAGCTTAGGGACTAGCGGAGGCAACGAGCAGTACTTC. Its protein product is CASLGTSGGNEQYF.

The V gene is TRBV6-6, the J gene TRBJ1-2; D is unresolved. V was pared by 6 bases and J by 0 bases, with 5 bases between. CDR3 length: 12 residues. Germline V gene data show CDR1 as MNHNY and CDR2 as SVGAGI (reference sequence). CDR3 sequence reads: CASSSTNYGYTF. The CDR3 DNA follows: TGTGCCAGCAGCAGTACTAACTATGGCTACACCTTC.

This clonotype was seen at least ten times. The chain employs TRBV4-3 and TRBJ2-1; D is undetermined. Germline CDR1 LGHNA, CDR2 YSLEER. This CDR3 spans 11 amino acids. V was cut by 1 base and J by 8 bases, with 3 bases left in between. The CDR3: CASSQADEQFF. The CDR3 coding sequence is TGCGCCAGCAGCCAAGCGGATGAGCAGTTCTTC.

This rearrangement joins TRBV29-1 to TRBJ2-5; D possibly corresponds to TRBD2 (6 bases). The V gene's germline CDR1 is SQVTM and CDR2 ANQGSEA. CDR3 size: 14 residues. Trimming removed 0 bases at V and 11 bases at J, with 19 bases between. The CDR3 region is CSVEDPGGEDEQYF. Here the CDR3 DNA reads TGCAGCGTTGAAGATCCGGGCGGGGAGGATGAGCAGTACTTC.

The CDR3 spells CASSESGGGFGVLGNEQFF. The CDR3, as DNA: TGCGCCAGCAGTGAGTCGGGGGGGGGTTTCGGAGTGCTGGGGAATGAGCAGTTCTTC. The chain combines TRBV10-1 with TRBJ2-1, with 7 bases that match TRBD2. This CDR3 is built from 19 residues. CDR1 and CDR2 from the germline V gene are WNHNN and SYGVQD (reference sequence). Trimming at V came to 0 bases and at J to 7 bases, leaving 18 bases not matched to a gene.

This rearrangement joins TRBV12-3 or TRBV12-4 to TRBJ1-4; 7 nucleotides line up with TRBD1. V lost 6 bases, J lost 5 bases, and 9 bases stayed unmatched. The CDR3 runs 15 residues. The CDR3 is CASRPNRGWNEKLFF. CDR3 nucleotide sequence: TGTGCCAGCAGACCGAACAGGGGCTGGAATGAAAAACTGTTTTTT.

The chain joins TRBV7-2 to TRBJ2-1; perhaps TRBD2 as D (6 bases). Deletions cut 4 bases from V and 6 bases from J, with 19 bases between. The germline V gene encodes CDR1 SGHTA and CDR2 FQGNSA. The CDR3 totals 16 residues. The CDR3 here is CASSSAADYWINEQFF. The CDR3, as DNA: TGTGCCAGCAGCTCGGCCGCGGACTATTGGATCAATGAGCAGTTCTTC.

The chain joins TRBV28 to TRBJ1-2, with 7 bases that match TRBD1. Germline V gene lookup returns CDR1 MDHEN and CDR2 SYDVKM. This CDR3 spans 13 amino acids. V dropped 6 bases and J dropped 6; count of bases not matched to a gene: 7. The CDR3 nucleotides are TGTGCCAGCAGCTCAGGACAGGTTGATGGCTACACCTTC. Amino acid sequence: CASSSGQVDGYTF.

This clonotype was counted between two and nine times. CDR3 coding DNA: TGCAGCGTTGACGGGCTGAGCTCCTACAATGAGCAGTTCTTC. Translated: CSVDGLSSYNEQFF. The V and J genes are TRBV29-1 and TRBJ2-1; D gene ambiguous. V gave up 3 bases and J gave up 0 bases, with 9 bases separating them. CDR3 size: 14 residues. Germline lookup yields CDR1 SQVTM and CDR2 ANQGSEA.

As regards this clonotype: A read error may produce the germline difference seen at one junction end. CDR3 residues: CASSSSAGGNNERFF. The CDR3 DNA reads TGTGCCAGCAGTTCGTCAGCGGGGGGGAACAATGAGCGGTTCTTC. The genes are TRBV28 and TRBJ2-1, with 10 bases identical to TRBD2. The CDR3 is made up of 15 amino acids. Per the germline V gene, CDR1 is MDHEN and CDR2 is SYDVKM.

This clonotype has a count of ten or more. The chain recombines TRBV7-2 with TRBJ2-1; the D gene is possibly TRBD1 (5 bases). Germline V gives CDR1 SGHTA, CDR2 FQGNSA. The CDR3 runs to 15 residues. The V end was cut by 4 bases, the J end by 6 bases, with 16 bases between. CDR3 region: CASSSTAAQGNEQFF. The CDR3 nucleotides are TGTGCCAGCAGCTCCACAGCAGCCCAGGGCAATGAGCAGTTCTTC.

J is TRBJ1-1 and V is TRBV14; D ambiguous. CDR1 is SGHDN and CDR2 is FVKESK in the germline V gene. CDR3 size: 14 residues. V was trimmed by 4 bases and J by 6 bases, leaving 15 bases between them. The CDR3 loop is CASSPMLGSAEAFF. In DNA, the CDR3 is TGTGCCAGCAGCCCAATGTTGGGCAGCGCTGAAGCTTTCTTT.

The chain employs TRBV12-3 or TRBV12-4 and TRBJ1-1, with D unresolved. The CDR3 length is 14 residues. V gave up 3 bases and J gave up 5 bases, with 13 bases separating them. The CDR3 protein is CASSFKGVRTEAFF. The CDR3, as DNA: TGTGCCAGCAGTTTTAAGGGTGTTCGGACTGAAGCTTTCTTT.

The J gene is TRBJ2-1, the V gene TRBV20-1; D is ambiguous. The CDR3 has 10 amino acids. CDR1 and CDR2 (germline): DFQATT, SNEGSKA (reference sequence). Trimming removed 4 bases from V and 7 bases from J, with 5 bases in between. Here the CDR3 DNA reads TGCAGTGCTAAAGGGAATGAGCAGTTCTTC. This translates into CSAKGNEQFF.

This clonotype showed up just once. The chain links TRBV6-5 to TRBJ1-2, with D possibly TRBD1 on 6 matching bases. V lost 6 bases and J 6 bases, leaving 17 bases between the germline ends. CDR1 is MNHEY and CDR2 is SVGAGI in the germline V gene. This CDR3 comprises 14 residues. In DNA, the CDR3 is TGTGCCAGCAGACGACAGGTTTTGGGGGATGGCTACACCTTC. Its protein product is CASRRQVLGDGYTF.

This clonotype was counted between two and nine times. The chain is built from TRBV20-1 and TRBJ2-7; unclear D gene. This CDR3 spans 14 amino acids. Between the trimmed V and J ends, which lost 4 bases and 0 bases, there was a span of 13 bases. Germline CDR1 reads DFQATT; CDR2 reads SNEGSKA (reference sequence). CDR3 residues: CSATDPKSSYEQYF. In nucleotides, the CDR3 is TGCAGTGCTACAGACCCCAAGAGCTCCTACGAGCAGTACTTC.

The CDR3 nucleotides read TGTGCCAGCAGTTGGGACAGGGGGGTAGAGACCCAGTACTTC. As protein: CASSWDRGVETQYF. The chain is built from TRBV6-6 and TRBJ2-5, with 11 bases lining up with TRBD1. The ends lost 4 bases at V and 4 bases at J; junction bases unmatched: 2. Germline V gene data show CDR1 as MNHNY and CDR2 as SVGAGI (reference sequence). The CDR3 extends over 14 amino acids.

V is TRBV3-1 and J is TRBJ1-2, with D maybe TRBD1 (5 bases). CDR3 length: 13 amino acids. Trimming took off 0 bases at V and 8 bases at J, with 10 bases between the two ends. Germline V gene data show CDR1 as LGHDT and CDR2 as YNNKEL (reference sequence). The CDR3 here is CASSQEWGSGYTF. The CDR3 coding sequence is TGTGCCAGCAGCCAAGAATGGGGGAGCGGCTACACCTTC.

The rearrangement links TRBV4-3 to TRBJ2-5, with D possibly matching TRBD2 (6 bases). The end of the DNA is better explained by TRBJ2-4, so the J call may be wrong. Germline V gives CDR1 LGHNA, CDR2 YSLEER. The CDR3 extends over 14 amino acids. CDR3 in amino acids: CASSQGRGGNIQYF. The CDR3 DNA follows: TGCGCCAGCAGCCAAGGTCGGGGAGGCAACATTCAGTACTTC.

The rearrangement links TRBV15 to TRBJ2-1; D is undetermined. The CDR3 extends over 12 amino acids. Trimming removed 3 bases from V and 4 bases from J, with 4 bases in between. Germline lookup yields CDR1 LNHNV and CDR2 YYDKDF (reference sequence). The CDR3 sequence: CATSSLYNEQFF. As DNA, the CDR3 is TGTGCCACCAGCAGCTTGTACAATGAGCAGTTCTTC.